This T cell receptor (beta chain) was retrieved from a study of shared clonotypes between healthy human individuals. Background on the study: Participating donors consisted of two women and a few men aged 18 to 49. Findings and caveats of the study: Richness estimates generally favored naive over memory subsets.

The naive CD8 subset, CD45RO-negative cells positively selected for CCR7, excluded terminally differentiated effector memory CD45RA+ cells. As regards this clone: Its antigen remains unknown.

Only in-frame clones appear in the TCRdb table, and some are missing; sequencing was by immunoSEQ multiplex PCR. The sample lists about 2 million clones; approximately 95% were seen once. This CDR3 contains 13 residues. Germline V gene lookup returns CDR1 LNHNV and CDR2 YYDKDF (reference sequence). The chain couples TRBV15 to TRBJ2-5; no clear D gene. The DNA end lines up better with TRBJ2-7; the J call may be wrong. Sequencing input: naive CD8+ T cells sorted from blood. This sequence originates from a man aged 18 to 35 in good health. The CDR3 bases are TGTGCCACCAGCGACATCGAGCCTTACGAGCAGTACTTC. This translates into CATSDIEPYEQYF.